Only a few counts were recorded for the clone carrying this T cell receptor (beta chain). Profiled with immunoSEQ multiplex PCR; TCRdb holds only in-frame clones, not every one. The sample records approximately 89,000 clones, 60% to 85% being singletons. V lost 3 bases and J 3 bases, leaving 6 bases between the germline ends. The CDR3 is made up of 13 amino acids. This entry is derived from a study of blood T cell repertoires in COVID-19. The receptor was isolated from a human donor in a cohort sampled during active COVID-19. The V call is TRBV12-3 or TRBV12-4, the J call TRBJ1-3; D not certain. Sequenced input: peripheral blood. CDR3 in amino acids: CASSLFRGNTIYF. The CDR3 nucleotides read TGTGCCAGCAGTTTGTTCCGTGGAAACACCATATATTTT.